A single sample is the source of the 27 T cell receptor beta chains below, sequenced in a study of blood T cells in healthy people across ages. Primed by a sample-barcoded 5' primer and a J-beta primer mix, a second PCR proceeded for roughly 6 to 12 cycles. TCRdb ran MiXCR on the 5' RACE reads and lists one entry per CDR3 protein. The sample has about 1.8 million distinct CDR3 sequences, about 49% seen once. The sequenced sample consisted of blood. The origin of the receptors is a woman aged 40 to 50 in good health.

This clonotype was seen only a few times. This rearrangement joins TRBV5-1 to TRBJ2-1; 9 bases map to TRBD2. This CDR3 region has 14 residues. J was trimmed by 6 bases and V by 3 bases; bases with no gene match: 4. Germline CDR1 is SGHRS and CDR2 is YFSETQ. The CDR3 sequence: CASSYSSGINEQFF. The CDR3 DNA reads as TGCGCCAGCAGCTACTCTAGCGGGATCAATGAGCAGTTCTTC.

The V and J genes are TRBV25-1 and TRBJ1-2; 7 bases map to TRBD1. J gave up 8 bases and V 4 bases, and 10 bases lay outside the gene matches. Germline lookup yields CDR1 MGHDK and CDR2 SYGVNS. This CDR3 has 14 amino acids. The CDR3 loop reads CASSGVGQVDGYTF. The CDR3 DNA follows: TGTGCCAGCAGTGGGGTAGGACAGGTGGACGGCTACACCTTC.

This clonotype has only a few counts. This sequence joins TRBV7-2 and TRBJ2-1; D ambiguous. Germline V lookup: CDR1 SGHTA, CDR2 FQGNSA. CDR3 length: 15 residues. Between the trimmed V and J ends, which lost 3 bases and 0 bases, there was a span of 9 bases. In DNA form, the CDR3 reads TGTGCCAGCAGCTTCGTCCAGAGCTCCTACAATGAGCAGTTCTTC. It codes for CASSFVQSSYNEQFF.

This clonotype appeared a few times. This chain joins TRBV12-3 or TRBV12-4 and TRBJ2-7; D not resolved. V was cut by 7 bases and J by 1 base, with 11 bases left in between. This CDR3 region has 13 residues. The CDR3 sequence is CASTRIGSYEQYF. The DNA of the CDR3 is TGTGCCAGCACCCGAATAGGTTCCTACGAGCAGTACTTC.

This chain links TRBV5-6 with TRBJ1-6; 7 bases match TRBD1. The CDR3 has 15 amino acids. Germline assignment: CDR1 SGHDT and CDR2 YYEEEE. Trimming at V came to 4 bases and at J to 12 bases, leaving 13 bases not matched to a gene. The CDR3 coding sequence is TGTGCCAGCAGCCACGACTCGACAGGGCGAGTACCCCTCCACTTT. Residues: CASSHDSTGRVPLHF.

This clonotype was counted only a few times. The chain uses TRBV25-1 and TRBJ1-4, with unresolved D. CDR1 is MGHDK, CDR2 SYGVNS, per germline. The V end lost 5 bases, the J end lost 10 bases, and 20 bases lay between the germline ends. The CDR3 has 15 amino acids. The CDR3 spells CASSPRQQLGGKLFF. In nucleotides, the CDR3 is TGTGCCAGCAGTCCCCGGCAGCAACTTGGAGGAAAACTGTTTTTT.

This chain links TRBV6-6 with TRBJ2-5; no definite D call. In germline, CDR1 is MNHNY, CDR2 SVGAGI (reference sequence). V was trimmed by 5 bases and J by 11 bases, leaving 24 bases between them. The CDR3 length is 15 residues. The CDR3 loop reads CASSPRQDPFFRQYF. As DNA, the CDR3 is TGTGCCAGCAGTCCCCGTCAGGACCCTTTCTTTAGGCAGTACTTC.

This chain uses TRBV4-2 with TRBJ1-4, with a possible D match to TRBD1 (5 bases). The germline V and J ends were trimmed by 0 bases and 5 bases, with 13 bases remaining between them. The CDR3 runs to 16 residues. CDR1 is LGHNA and CDR2 is YNFKEQ in the germline V gene. The CDR3 sequence is CASSQEWEGRNEKLFF. CDR3 in DNA: TGTGCCAGCAGCCAAGAATGGGAGGGGCGGAATGAAAAACTGTTTTTT.

This clonotype was counted between two and nine times. J is TRBJ2-7 and V is TRBV3-1; perhaps TRBD1 as D (6 bases). CDR3 length: 17 residues. CDR1 and CDR2 (germline): LGHDT, YNNKEL (reference sequence). Trimming shortened V by 4 bases and J by 0 bases, and 19 bases separated the two germline ends. In DNA form, the CDR3 reads TGTGCCAGCAGCCTCATTCCGACAGGTAGAGCCTCCTACGAGCAGTACTTC. Its protein product is CASSLIPTGRASYEQYF.

This clonotype was picked up a small number of times. The chain combines TRBV24-1 with TRBJ2-7; 7 bases line up with TRBD1. The CDR3 runs 15 residues. CDR1 is KGHDR and CDR2 is SFDVKD in the germline V gene. The J segment lost 2 bases and the V segment lost 3 bases, leaving 6 bases of the junction unmatched. CDR3 loop: CATSDQTGRTYEQYF. CDR3 in DNA: TGTGCCACCAGTGATCAGACAGGGAGAACCTACGAGCAGTACTTC.

This clonotype was picked up many times. In DNA, the CDR3 is TGCGCCAGCAGCCAACTGCCCATCATCAGATACAGAATGCCCAACCGAGGTACCTACGAGCAGTACTTC. The encoded protein is CASSQLPIIRYRMPNRGTYEQYF. The chain links TRBV4-1 to TRBJ2-7; D is unresolved. This CDR3 region has 23 residues. V was trimmed by 2 bases and J by 2 bases, leaving 37 bases between them. CDR1 is MGHRA and CDR2 is YSYEKL in the germline V gene.

This chain connects TRBV12-3 or TRBV12-4 to TRBJ1-2; 9 nucleotides agree with TRBD1. Germline trimming cut 8 bases from V and 5 bases from J; bases unmatched to any gene: 9. There are 14 residues in the CDR3. CDR3 in DNA: TGTGCCAGCGGGACGGACAGGGGCATATATGGCTACACCTTC. Translated: CASGTDRGIYGYTF.

The chain employs TRBV2 and TRBJ1-1; D is unclear. Trimming took 6 bases from V and 3 from J, leaving 26 bases between them. Looked up from germline, CDR1 is SNHLY and CDR2 is FYNNEI. The CDR3 sequence is 18 residues long. CDR3 region: CASRGDSRAPRIDTEAFF. The CDR3 DNA follows: TGTGCCAGCAGGGGAGATAGCCGGGCCCCGAGGATCGACACTGAAGCTTTCTTT.

This clonotype came up once. The chain links TRBV9 to TRBJ2-3, with 9 bases aligning to TRBD2. Per germline, CDR1 SGDLS and CDR2 YYNGEE. This CDR3 comprises 17 residues. After removal of 0 bases from V and 0 bases from J, the junction contained 5 bases not matched to a gene. The CDR3 region has the DNA TGTGCCAGCAGCGTAGTTGGCCTAGCGGGGAGCACAGATACGCAGTATTTT. It translates to CASSVVGLAGSTDTQYF.

A few counts support this clonotype. The chain uses TRBV28 and TRBJ1-6; D is ambiguous. The ends were cut back, 6 bases at V and 0 bases at J, with 9 bases in the middle. CDR3 size: 15 residues. Germline V gene lookup returns CDR1 MDHEN and CDR2 SYDVKM. The CDR3 DNA is TGTGCCAGCAGACCGTTAAGCTCCTATAATTCACCCCTCCACTTT. The encoded protein is CASRPLSSYNSPLHF. Full variable domain (missing parts from reference TRBV28 and TRBJ1-6): DVKVTQSSRYLVKRTGEKVFLECVQDMDHENMFWYRQDPGLGLRLIYFSYDVKMKEKGDIPEGYSVSREKKERFSLILESASTNQTSMYLCASRPLSSYNSPLHFGNGTRLTVT.

This clonotype appeared a few times. The chain recombines TRBV27 with TRBJ1-5; TRBD1 might be the D (5 bases). Deletions cut 5 bases from V and 7 bases from J, with 15 bases between. The CDR3 has 14 amino acids. Germline loops: CDR1 MNHEY, CDR2 SMNVEV (reference sequence). The chain's CDR3 is CASSPPGRSQPQHF. The CDR3 DNA follows: TGTGCCAGCAGTCCCCCAGGGCGCAGCCAGCCCCAGCATTTT.

This CDR3 is CASSYSSDIYETQYF. CDR3 in DNA: TGTGCCAGCAGTTACTCTTCTGACATTTATGAGACCCAGTACTTC. The genes are TRBV6-2 or TRBV6-3 and TRBJ2-5; D is unresolved. Trimming cost V 0 bases and J 5 bases, with 13 bases left between them. Germline V lookup: CDR1 MNHEY, CDR2 SVGEGT. The CDR3 has 15 residues.

CDR3 DNA: TGTGCCAGCAGTGAAAAGGGTGATCGCCCGCAGTTCTTC. Amino acid sequence: CASSEKGDRPQFF. The V gene is TRBV25-1, the J gene TRBJ2-1, with D uncertain. This CDR3 is built from 13 residues. Germline lookup yields CDR1 MGHDK and CDR2 SYGVNS. Between the trimmed V and J ends, which lost 2 bases and 12 bases, there was a span of 14 bases.

This clonotype was observed a single time. The genes are TRBV11-1 and TRBJ2-2, with a possible D match to TRBD2 (5 bases). From germline, CDR1 is SGHAT and CDR2 FQDESV (reference sequence). Trimming cost V 11 bases and J 5 bases, with 12 bases left between them. The CDR3 has 12 amino acids. The CDR3 protein is CAVERPTGELFF. For the CDR3, the DNA is TGTGCCGTCGAGCGGCCGACCGGGGAGCTGTTTTTT.

The chain couples TRBV27 to TRBJ2-3; D not resolved. V lost 5 bases, J lost 9 bases, and 15 bases lay in between. CDR1 is MNHEY, CDR2 SMNVEV, per germline (reference sequence). The CDR3 covers 13 residues. DNA for the CDR3: TGTGCCAGCAGTCAACCACAAATCGGAACGCAGTATTTT. It yields the protein CASSQPQIGTQYF.

The chain links TRBV29-1 to TRBJ2-4; 9 nucleotides agree with TRBD1. The J call is doubtful: the DNA matches TRBJ2-7 better. Germline lookup yields CDR1 SQVTM and CDR2 ANQGSEA. CDR3 size: 13 residues. CDR3 amino acids: CSVRRTGDYEQYF. In DNA form, the CDR3 reads TGCAGCGTTCGGAGGACAGGGGACTACGAGCAGTACTTC.

CDR3 sequence reads: CASRDLESSPLHF. CDR3 DNA: TGTGCCAGCAGGGACCTTGAGAGTTCACCCCTCCACTTT. The chain is built from TRBV27 and TRBJ1-6; no firm D call. V gave up 6 bases and J gave up 9 bases, with 12 bases separating them. Looked up from germline, CDR1 is MNHEY and CDR2 is SMNVEV (reference sequence). The CDR3 runs to 13 residues.

In this sample, this clonotype turned up many times. This chain uses TRBV20-1 with TRBJ2-5, with D possibly TRBD2 on 6 matching bases. The CDR3 loop spans 15 amino acids. Per the germline V gene, CDR1 is DFQATT and CDR2 is SNEGSKA (reference sequence). The ends were cut back, 0 bases at V and 2 bases at J, with 13 bases in the middle. This CDR3 is CSARDIREAQETQYF. Written as DNA, the CDR3 is TGCAGTGCTAGAGATATCAGGGAGGCTCAAGAGACCCAGTACTTC.

This clonotype appeared a few times. The chain employs TRBV6-2 or TRBV6-3 and TRBJ2-7; no clear D gene. The germline V and J ends were trimmed by 6 bases and 8 bases, with 11 bases remaining between them. The germline V gene has CDR1 MNHEY and CDR2 SVGEGT. The CDR3 spans 11 residues. The CDR3 bases are TGTGCCAGCAGCCCTGAGAGAAAGCAGTACTTC. It codes for CASSPERKQYF.

Concerning this clonotype: A much larger clone lies a single base off, so this may be a read error. The chain couples TRBV10-3 to TRBJ2-7; D gene unclear. Germline CDR1 and CDR2: ENHRY and SYGVKD. The CDR3 spans 12 residues. V gave up 3 bases and J gave up 7 bases, with 10 bases separating them. In DNA form, the CDR3 reads TGTGCCATCAGTGAAGCTTCGACTGAGCAGTACTTC. As protein: CAISEASTEQYF.

This sequence joins TRBV7-2 and TRBJ2-1; D is uncertain. The CDR3 runs 13 residues. Germline CDR1 SGHTA, CDR2 FQGNSA. Trimming cost V 5 bases and J 8 bases, with 13 bases left between them. The CDR3 coding sequence is TGTGCCAGCAGCGGCTGGATCGACTATGAGCAGTTCTTC. Its protein is CASSGWIDYEQFF.

This clonotype was counted between two and nine times. The V and J genes are TRBV20-1 and TRBJ2-3; 8 bases align to TRBD2. The ends lost 3 bases at V and 0 bases at J; junction bases unmatched: 11. This CDR3 has 17 residues. CDR1 and CDR2 (germline): DFQATT, SNEGSKA (reference sequence). CDR3: CSASPGLAGTSTDTQYF. As DNA, the CDR3 is TGCAGTGCTAGCCCCGGACTAGCCGGGACAAGCACAGATACGCAGTATTTT.